The clone carrying this T cell receptor beta chain was observed a few times. Its cognate antigen is unknown. The germline V gene has CDR1 LNHDA and CDR2 SQIVND (reference sequence). This CDR3 region has 17 residues. Trimming cost V 3 bases and J 4 bases, with 16 bases left between them. The sample comes from a study of neoadjuvant anti-PD-1 for oral cavity cancer. Overall study findings and caveats: Post-nivolumab, blood T cell clonality was significantly elevated in non-responders. Each response group had just a few patients in TCR analyses.

TCRdb keeps only in-frame clones here, not all; method: immunoSEQ multiplex PCR. The sample contains roughly 15,000 clones, about 63% of which appear only once. This specimen was PBMCs, taken before nivolumab (anti-PD-1) treatment. The chain carries TRBV19 and TRBJ2-6, with D possibly TRBD2 on 6 matching bases. This clonotype originated in a person between 35 and 79 years old with oral cavity squamous cell carcinoma. In nucleotides, the CDR3 is TGTGCCAGTAGTATGGGGGGACTCCTAGAGGGGGCCAACGTCCTGACTTTC. It encodes CASSMGGLLEGANVLTF.